The 25 T cell receptor beta chains below all came from one sample that was sequenced in a study of OX40 agonist ivuxolimab in advanced cancers. This table comes from immunoSEQ multiplex PCR, and its TCRdb copy is limited to in-frame clones, with some not included. The table has about 93,000 clones, under 95% seen once; the top ten hold roughly 2.6%. The sequencing used CD4+ or CD8+ T cells sorted from blood, collected in a trial of the OX40 agonist ivuxolimab. These receptors came from an adult with an advanced solid tumor such as melanoma, head and neck, liver or kidney cancer.

The CDR3 bases are TGTGCCATCAGTGAAGGGACTAGCGGGATGAACGAGCAGTACTTC. Protein sequence: CAISEGTSGMNEQYF. V and J are TRBV10-3 and TRBJ2-7, with 13 bases lining up with TRBD2. CDR1 ENHRY and CDR2 SYGVKD come from the germline V gene. This CDR3 region has 15 residues. V trimming: 3 bases; J trimming: 5 bases; junction bases outside the gene matches: 4.

V is TRBV5-1 and J is TRBJ2-1; D remains unclear. The CDR3 is 12 residues long. Trimming cost V 1 base and J 10 bases, with 9 bases left between them. Looked up from germline, CDR1 is SGHRS and CDR2 is YFSETQ. CDR3 sequence (DNA): TGCGCCAGCAGCTTGCGTCCCACCGAGCAGTTCTTC. Amino acid sequence: CASSLRPTEQFF.

CDR3 amino acids: CASSSTGTVYYGYTF. For the CDR3, the DNA is TGTGCCAGCAGTTCGACAGGGACCGTGTACTATGGCTACACCTTC. This sequence joins TRBV27 and TRBJ1-2, with 7 positions matching TRBD1. CDR1 is MNHEY, CDR2 SMNVEV, per germline (reference sequence). V was pared by 4 bases and J by 3 bases, with 8 bases of the junction left unmatched. This CDR3 comprises 15 residues.

V is TRBV13 and J is TRBJ2-2, with 8 bases lining up with TRBD1. Germline CDR1 reads PRHDT; CDR2 reads FYEKMQ (reference sequence). V was clipped by 5 bases and J by 4 bases; unmatched bases: 6. This CDR3 has 15 amino acids. CDR3 region: CASSLGQGLTGELFF. CDR3 bases: TGTGCCAGCAGCCTTGGACAGGGACTCACCGGGGAGCTGTTTTTT.

This chain joins TRBV2 and TRBJ2-7, with D maybe TRBD2 (5 bases). The V gene lost 10 bases and the J gene lost 4 bases, with 17 bases spanning the gap. Germline-derived CDR1 and CDR2 are SNHLY and FYNNEI. The CDR3 length is 13 residues. DNA of the CDR3: TGTGCCATCGGGGAGACCCCGCGTTACGAGCAGTACTTC. Translation gives CAIGETPRYEQYF.

This sequence joins TRBV6-5 and TRBJ2-3, with a possible D match to TRBD2 (6 bases). This CDR3 contains 16 residues. CDR1 is MNHEY and CDR2 is SVGAGI in the germline V gene. Between the trimmed V and J ends, which lost 0 bases and 3 bases, there was a span of 13 bases. CDR3 amino acids: CASSYSGGRITDTQYF. CDR3 in DNA: TGTGCCAGCAGTTACTCGGGGGGACGCATAACAGATACGCAGTATTTT.

This clone was seen just once. V usage is TRBV27 and J usage is TRBJ2-7; 13 bases match TRBD2. The germline V gene encodes CDR1 MNHEY and CDR2 SMNVEV (reference sequence). V was clipped by 6 bases and J by 6 bases; unmatched bases: 11. The length of the CDR3 is 16 residues. CDR3 DNA: TGTGCCAGCAGACCAACCGGGACTAGCGGGATTAGCGAGCAGTACTTC. Translating gives CASRPTGTSGISEQYF.

This chain links TRBV11-2 with TRBJ1-1, with TRBD1 matching over 7 bases. Trimming cost V 4 bases and J 6 bases; bases outside gene matches: 11. Germline loops: CDR1 SGHAT, CDR2 FQNNGV. There are 15 residues in the CDR3. Here the CDR3 DNA reads TGTGCCAGCAGCTCGACTTACCAGGGGGGGGCTGAAGCTTTCTTT. It specifies CASSSTYQGGAEAFF. The variable domain in full, completed from reference TRBV11-2 and TRBJ1-1, reads EAGVAQSPRYKIIEKRQSVAFWCNPISGHATLYWYQQILGQGPKLLIQFQNNGVVDDSQLPKDRFSAERLKGVDSTLKIQPAKLEDSAVYLCASSSTYQGGAEAFFGQGTRLTVV.

The V call is TRBV30, the J call TRBJ1-4, with D unclear. Germline V gene data show CDR1 as GTSNPN and CDR2 as SVGIG (reference sequence). The CDR3 spans 12 residues. Trimming removed 1 base from V and 4 bases from J, with 4 bases in between. The CDR3 loop reads CAWSEVNEKLFF. The CDR3, as DNA: TGTGCCTGGAGTGAGGTTAATGAAAAACTGTTTTTT. Looking up the rest from reference TRBV30 and TRBJ1-4 gives the full variable domain: SQTIHQWPATLVQPVGSPLSLECTVEGTSNPNLYWYRQAAGRGLQLLFYSVGIGQISSEVPQNLSASRPQDRQFILSSKKLLLSDSGFYLCAWSEVNEKLFFGSGTQLSVL.

The chain uses TRBV7-6 and TRBJ1-3; no definite D call. Germline CDR1 is SGHVS and CDR2 is FNYEAQ. Trimming cost V 1 base and J 0 bases, with 7 bases left between them. The CDR3 runs to 15 residues. The CDR3 reads CASSLDDPSGNTIYF. For the CDR3, the DNA is TGTGCCAGCAGCTTAGACGATCCCTCTGGAAACACCATATATTTT.

The rearrangement joins TRBV4-1 to TRBJ2-7, with a tentative D call TRBD2 (6 bases). Trimming took 3 bases from V and 4 from J, leaving 10 bases between them. Germline values: CDR1 MGHRA, CDR2 YSYEKL. The CDR3 is 13 residues long. In DNA, the CDR3 is TGCGCCAGCAGCCAGCGGGATGCGTACGAGCAGTACTTC. Amino acids: CASSQRDAYEQYF.

The chain carries TRBV4-1 and TRBJ2-3, with no clear D. This CDR3 comprises 18 residues. In germline, CDR1 is MGHRA, CDR2 YSYEKL. V was trimmed by 1 base and J by 9 bases, leaving 26 bases between them. CDR3 loop: CASSQGSSTANHILTQYF. The DNA for the CDR3 is TGCGCCAGCAGCCAAGGGTCGAGTACGGCCAACCACATATTGACGCAGTATTTT.

The chain recombines TRBV19 with TRBJ2-5, with 10 nucleotides matching TRBD1. CDR1 is LNHDA and CDR2 is SQIVND in the germline V gene (reference sequence). The CDR3 spans 17 residues. With V trimmed by 6 bases and J by 2 bases, 12 bases remained unmatched. The CDR3 reads CASRNRQGAGPQETQYF. CDR3 sequence (DNA): TGTGCCAGTAGAAACCGACAGGGGGCCGGACCACAAGAGACCCAGTACTTC. Using reference TRBV19 and TRBJ2-5 for the parts outside the CDR3, the full variable domain is DGGITQSPKYLFRKEGQNVTLSCEQNLNHDAMYWYRQDPGQGLRLIYYSQIVNDFQKGDIAEGYSVSREKKESFPLTVTSAQKNPTAFYLCASRNRQGAGPQETQYFGPGTRLLVL.

The rearrangement links TRBV4-1 to TRBJ2-3; possible D gene TRBD2, 5 bases. V dropped 1 base and J dropped 3 bases, with 11 bases sitting between them. The CDR3 runs to 15 residues. Looked up from germline, CDR1 is MGHRA and CDR2 is YSYEKL. The CDR3 coding sequence is TGCGCCAGCAGCCAAGTGAATAGCGAAACAGATACGCAGTATTTT. This codes for CASSQVNSETDTQYF.

The CDR3 DNA reads as TGTGCCAGCAGCGTAGCCTTGGACCCCTCTGGAAACACCATATATTTT. Amino acids: CASSVALDPSGNTIYF. The chain couples TRBV9 to TRBJ1-3; the D is unclear. This CDR3 spans 16 amino acids. In germline, CDR1 is SGDLS, CDR2 YYNGEE. Trimming took 0 bases from V and 0 from J, leaving 10 bases between them.

J is TRBJ2-1 and V is TRBV19; D is possibly TRBD1 (5 bases). Germline V lookup: CDR1 LNHDA, CDR2 SQIVND (reference sequence). Trimming shortened V by 6 bases and J by 14 bases, and 20 bases separated the two germline ends. The length of the CDR3 is 13 residues. This CDR3 is CASRITPSGIEFF. CDR3 nucleotides: TGTGCCAGTAGGATAACGCCCTCAGGGATCGAGTTCTTC.

In regard to this clone: This sample also contains other DNA sequences that code for the same CDR3. The V and J genes are TRBV9 and TRBJ2-3, with D hard to call. CDR1 and CDR2 from the germline V gene are SGDLS and YYNGEE. Trimming stripped 4 bases from V and 0 bases from J, with 3 bases between. CDR3 size: 12 residues. CDR3 bases: TGTGCCAGCAGCCGAAGCACAGATACGCAGTATTTT. This sequence encodes CASSRSTDTQYF.

The V gene is TRBV7-4, the J gene TRBJ1-3, with D unresolved. V gave up 3 bases and J gave up 0 bases, with 15 bases separating them. Germline V gives CDR1 SGHVT, CDR2 SQSDAQ. The CDR3 is made up of 17 amino acids. The CDR3 spells CASSFGLIEGSGNTIYF. The CDR3 DNA sequence: TGTGCCAGCAGCTTTGGGCTTATCGAGGGCTCTGGAAACACCATATATTTT.

DNA of the CDR3: TGTGCCAGCAGTTACGGCTCCGATTCGGGCGAGCAGTACTTC. Translating it yields CASSYGSDSGEQYF. V gene TRBV6-5 combines with J gene TRBJ2-7, with D unclear. The germline V gene has CDR1 MNHEY and CDR2 SVGAGI. The germline V and J ends were trimmed by 2 bases and 6 bases, with 14 bases remaining between them. CDR3 size: 14 residues.

J is TRBJ2-7 and V is TRBV27, with D possibly TRBD1 on 5 matching bases. Deletions cut 2 bases from V and 5 bases from J, with 7 bases between. This CDR3 spans 12 amino acids. From germline, CDR1 is MNHEY and CDR2 SMNVEV (reference sequence). The CDR3 nucleotides read TGTGCCAGCAGTTTAATAGGGGACGAGCAGTACTTC. Translation: CASSLIGDEQYF.

The V gene is TRBV29-1, the J gene TRBJ2-2; 13 positions match TRBD2. The CDR3 extends over 17 amino acids. The V gene end was trimmed by 1 base and the J gene end by 4 bases; junction bases not matched to a gene: 6. Germline CDR1 and CDR2: SQVTM and ANQGSEA. The CDR3 coding sequence is TGCAGCGTTGAAGGGACTAGCGGGAGTCTTGGCACCGGGGAGCTGTTTTTT. It is translated as CSVEGTSGSLGTGELFF.

The V and J genes are TRBV19 and TRBJ2-7; possibly TRBD2 for D (7 bases). Germline values: CDR1 LNHDA, CDR2 SQIVND (reference sequence). CDR3 size: 13 residues. The germline V and J ends were trimmed by 2 bases and 5 bases, with 10 bases remaining between them. The CDR3 bases are TGTGCCAGTAGTATAACGGGGGGCAACGAGCAGTACTTC. Protein product: CASSITGGNEQYF.

The chain uses TRBV7-2 and TRBJ2-3; the match to TRBD1 covers 7 bases. V shed 5 bases, J shed 7 bases, and the junction held 6 bases outside the gene matches. Germline lookup yields CDR1 SGHTA and CDR2 FQGNSA. This CDR3 region has 13 residues. The CDR3 region is CASSLRQGNTQYF. The CDR3 DNA sequence: TGTGCCAGCAGCCTCCGACAGGGAAATACGCAGTATTTT.

V is TRBV5-1 and J is TRBJ1-2; maybe TRBD1 (5 bases). The CDR3 covers 14 residues. V was shortened by 8 bases and J by 6 bases, with 20 bases between the two germline ends. Germline CDR1 SGHRS, CDR2 YFSETQ. CDR3 residues: CASSPRTTVDGYTF. CDR3 nucleotides: TGCGCCAGTAGTCCAAGGACAACGGTAGATGGCTACACCTTC.

The genes are TRBV27 and TRBJ2-7, with D maybe TRBD2 (5 bases). Trimming took 0 bases from V and 2 from J, leaving 11 bases between them. CDR1 MNHEY and CDR2 SMNVEV come from the germline V gene (reference sequence). CDR3 length equals 15 residues. As DNA, the CDR3 is TGTGCCAGCAGTTTATCATCCCAGACTACCTACGAGCAGTACTTC. Amino acids: CASSLSSQTTYEQYF.